This TCR beta chain was documented in a study of T cells after yellow fever vaccination (dated by TCRdb to the late 2010s). Describing the broader study: The SMART-Seq v4 Ultra Low Input RNA kit was used to prepare libraries from fractions with low cell numbers. Blood samples were taken at several timepoints before and after primary and secondary immunization, and bulk PBMC replicates and cell subsets were isolated. To track T-cell clones before and after primary and booster YFV17D yellow fever vaccination, bulk TCR alpha and beta repertoires were sequenced longitudinally. Two healthy male donors, one aged 18 to 29 and one aged 30 to 40 years, made up the cohort. Study-level results and caveats: Computational filtering was required because FACS-sorted repertoires could contain abundant contaminating clonotypes from the bulk population. Most clones expanded after primary vaccination were re-detected after the booster (around 96% of CD4 and around 88% of CD8), suggesting broad memory maintenance. A small share of clonotypes was detected in both CD4 and CD8 compartments, with the overlap likely arising from convergent recombination. Because the study included only a couple of donors, the extent to which the findings can be generalized is limited. The secondary T-cell response was found to be weaker but faster than the primary response, with a peak reached on day 5 rather than on day 15.

The run used an Illumina NovaSeq 6000. TCR cDNA was made using 5'RACE template switching, a step that added a universal primer site and unique molecular identifiers. Priming for cDNA synthesis came from both the TCR alpha and TCR beta constant segments. Two PCR steps were used to amplify libraries, with sample barcodes and sequencing adapters being added in the second step. Sequencing of libraries was performed on Illumina HiSeq 2500 (2x100 bp) or NovaSeq (2x150 bp). The source study handled its data this way. MIGEC was used to demultiplex reads and collapse the reads into UMI consensus sequences, and MiXCR was used for V(D)J alignment. Vaccine-responding clonotypes were identified with edgeR using replicate PBMC samples, with FDR below 0.01 and a log2 fold change above 5 up to day 15 being required. Bulk clonotypes were assigned CD4 or CD8 identity according to which sequenced CD4 or CD8 repertoire held them at higher abundance. TCRdb redid the processing of the public reads, applying fastp at Q25 and MiXCR, and retained in-frame beta chains. Duplicate CDR3 protein sequences are folded into a single record with the most common DNA and genes. The V and J calls, along with clone size, are taken from TCRdb and not from the paper's own processing. The sample yields under 400,000 distinct CDR3 sequences; around 13% were counted once. The ten biggest clones cover 3.2% of the sample.

This clonotype was counted a few times. No cognate antigen has been identified for it. No base-level quality is on record; no much larger clone is a single base apart. Taken from cysteine to phenylalanine, the CDR3 has 16 residues. Just CDR3 DNA is preserved here, 48 bases in frame from base 1. In the germline V gene, CDR1 corresponds to MDHEN and CDR2 to SYDVKM. V lost 5 bases and J lost 3 bases; the stretch between them is 16 bases long. The sample's treatment or condition, from its label and the paper: live attenuated yellow fever vaccine strain. A standard Ficoll-Paque protocol was used to isolate PBMCs from peripheral blood. CD4 and CD8 T-cell fractions were isolated with Dynabeads CD4 and CD8 positive selection kits. RNA was extracted with TriZol from bulk PBMCs, CD4 and CD8 fractions, and dextramer-positive and dextramer-negative fractions.

The receptor comes from a man aged 18-30 years who received the YFV17D yellow fever vaccine. This receptor chain uses TRBV28 and TRBJ1-4, and the D gene may be TRBD1, 6 bases matching. The sequenced sample was CD4+ T cells sorted from PBMCs, obtained 15 days after the yellow fever booster vaccination. CDR3 protein: CASSPRGPGSNEKLFF. The bases read TGTGCCAGCAGTCCCCGGGGGCCTGGCTCTAATGAAAAACTGTTTTTT.